A single sample is the source of the 28 T cell receptor beta chains below, sequenced in a study of brain T cells in children with intractable seizures. The sample's time point: blood from clinic visit 5 months post-surgery; TSC patient then seizure free. The table came from immunoSEQ multiplex PCR; TCRdb's copy has only in-frame clones and leaves some out. Counted here are about 340,000 clones, 85% to 95% occurring once; the ten biggest clones make up 5% to 7%. Here the sequenced sample was peripheral blood, taken about 5 months after surgery. These receptors were collected from a boy younger than two with tuberous sclerosis and intractable seizures.

The V call is TRBV2, the J call TRBJ1-2; a weak D match, TRBD1 (5 bases). Germline CDR1 and CDR2: SNHLY and FYNNEI. CDR3 length: 12 amino acids. The V end was cut by 6 bases, the J end by 7 bases, with 12 bases between. The CDR3 sequence is CASRKVQGGYTF. DNA of the CDR3: TGTGCCAGCAGAAAGGTGCAGGGTGGCTACACCTTC.

This clone was counted a single time. The chain couples TRBV5-1 to TRBJ2-5, with D uncertain. V was trimmed by 2 bases and J by 1 base, leaving 9 bases between them. CDR1 and CDR2 from the germline V gene are SGHRS and YFSETQ. The CDR3 spans 14 residues. The CDR3 coding sequence is TGCGCCAGCAGCTTATACGGCTTCCAAGAGACCCAGTACTTC. Protein sequence: CASSLYGFQETQYF.

This sequence joins TRBV7-9 and TRBJ1-2; D is unresolved. Trimming cost V 3 bases and J 6 bases, with 8 bases left between them. The CDR3 length is 12 residues. The germline V gene encodes CDR1 SEHNR and CDR2 FQNEAQ (reference sequence). CDR3 sequence reads: CASSLGEDGYTF. The CDR3 region has the DNA TGTGCCAGCAGCTTGGGCGAGGATGGCTACACCTTC.

V gene TRBV27 combines with J gene TRBJ2-1, with unresolved D. This CDR3 comprises 13 residues. V gave up 3 bases and J gave up 9 bases, with 12 bases separating them. Germline V lookup: CDR1 MNHEY, CDR2 SMNVEV (reference sequence). CDR3 in DNA: TGTGCCAGCAGTTTTATGGGGATTGGTGAGCAGTTCTTC. As protein: CASSFMGIGEQFF.

CDR3 sequence (DNA): TGTGCCACCAGCAGAGACTGGGGGAGCTCCTACGAGCAGTACTTC. Protein sequence: CATSRDWGSSYEQYF. The chain joins TRBV15 to TRBJ2-7; D may be TRBD1 or TRBD2 (5 bases each). The CDR3 has 15 residues. Between the trimmed V and J ends, which lost 0 bases and 0 bases, there was a span of 9 bases. Germline V gene sequence: CDR1 LNHNV, CDR2 YYDKDF (reference sequence).

V is TRBV7-3 and J is TRBJ2-3; 8 nucleotides align to TRBD1. Germline CDR1 reads SGHTA; CDR2 reads FQGTGA. J gave up 4 bases and V 3 bases, and 6 bases lay outside the gene matches. The CDR3 consists of 15 residues. This chain's CDR3 is CASSFTRDRSDTQYF. DNA of the CDR3: TGTGCCAGCAGCTTTACCCGGGACAGGTCAGATACGCAGTATTTT. Supplemented by reference TRBV7-3 and TRBJ2-3, the full variable domain reads GAGVSQTPSNKVTEKGKYVELRCDPISGHTALYWYRQSLGQGPEFLIYFQGTGAADDSGLPNDRFFAVRPEGSVSTLKIQRTERGDSAVYLCASSFTRDRSDTQYFGPGTRLTVL.

The DNA of the CDR3 is TGTGCCAGCAGTGTGCAGGGGAGTACCGGGGAGCTGTTTTTT. Its protein product is CASSVQGSTGELFF. V gene TRBV25-1 combines with J gene TRBJ2-2, with D possibly being TRBD1 (6 bases). The CDR3 length is 14 residues. Between the trimmed V and J ends, which lost 4 bases and 5 bases, there was a span of 11 bases. Germline V gives CDR1 MGHDK, CDR2 SYGVNS.

This chain links TRBV2 with TRBJ2-7; possibly TRBD1 for D (6 bases). The CDR3 is made up of 10 amino acids. CDR1 SNHLY and CDR2 FYNNEI come from the germline V gene. V lost 6 bases, J lost 8 bases, and 8 bases lay in between. The CDR3 spells CASSRDKQYF. The DNA for the CDR3 is TGTGCCAGCAGCCGGGACAAGCAGTACTTC. The complete variable domain, with remaining parts taken from reference TRBV2 and TRBJ2-7, reads EPEVTQTPSHQVTQMGQEVILRCVPISNHLYFYWYRQILGQKVEFLVSFYNNEISEKSEIFDDQFSVERPDGSNFTLKIRSTKLEDSAMYFCASSRDKQYFGPGTRLTVT.

V is TRBV7-6 and J is TRBJ1-2, with 8 bases identical to TRBD1. Germline loops: CDR1 SGHVS, CDR2 FNYEAQ. V trimming: 5 bases; J trimming: 6 bases; junction bases outside the gene matches: 11. The CDR3 runs to 15 residues. The DNA for the CDR3 is TGTGCCAGCAGCCAAGGAGGACAGGGAACGGATGGCTACACCTTC. As protein: CASSQGGQGTDGYTF.

This sequence joins TRBV7-9 and TRBJ1-6, with no clear D. V was trimmed by 5 bases and J by 5 bases, leaving 16 bases between them. The CDR3 runs to 16 residues. Germline V gene lookup returns CDR1 SEHNR and CDR2 FQNEAQ (reference sequence). In DNA form, the CDR3 reads TGTGCCAGCAGCCGAACCACAGCGGGCCATAATTCACCCCTCCACTTT. It is translated as CASSRTTAGHNSPLHF.

The chain links TRBV15 to TRBJ2-1; D perhaps matches TRBD1 (6 bases). The CDR3 is made up of 15 amino acids. In germline, CDR1 is LNHNV, CDR2 YYDKDF (reference sequence). V dropped 1 base and J dropped 4 bases, with 11 bases sitting between them. The CDR3 is CATSRVLGGYNEQFF. In DNA, the CDR3 is TGTGCCACCAGCAGAGTCCTAGGGGGATACAATGAGCAGTTCTTC.

The table lists this clone with a count of one. The chain uses TRBV6-5 and TRBJ2-3; TRBD2 matches at 12 bases. CDR3 length equals 15 residues. CDR1 and CDR2 from the germline V gene are MNHEY and SVGAGI. V lost 6 bases, J lost 0 bases, and 1 base stayed unmatched. Here the CDR3 reads CASRGLAGSTDTQYF. In nucleotides, the CDR3 is TGTGCCAGCAGGGGACTAGCGGGTAGCACAGATACGCAGTATTTT.

This sequence joins TRBV5-8 and TRBJ2-1; TRBD2 matches 15 bases. J was trimmed by 4 bases and V by 4 bases; bases with no gene match: 3. CDR1 is SGHTS and CDR2 is YDEGEE in the germline V gene. The CDR3 runs to 16 residues. CDR3 DNA: TGTGCCAGCAGCACCGGGACTAGCGGGAGGTACAATGAGCAGTTCTTC. Protein product: CASSTGTSGRYNEQFF.

V is TRBV19 and J is TRBJ1-1; 7 bases agree with TRBD1. V trimming: 3 bases; J trimming: 0 bases; junction bases outside the gene matches: 1. This CDR3 comprises 14 residues. The V gene's germline CDR1 is LNHDA and CDR2 SQIVND (reference sequence). CDR3 DNA sequence: TGTGCCAGTAGTATGACAGGGATGAACACTGAAGCTTTCTTT. Translating it yields CASSMTGMNTEAFF. Full variable domain (rest looked up from reference TRBV19 and TRBJ1-1): DGGITQSPKYLFRKEGQNVTLSCEQNLNHDAMYWYRQDPGQGLRLIYYSQIVNDFQKGDIAEGYSVSREKKESFPLTVTSAQKNPTAFYLCASSMTGMNTEAFFGQGTRLTVV.

The chain joins TRBV4-2 to TRBJ1-3; no definite D call. The CDR3 has 16 residues. Germline values: CDR1 LGHNA, CDR2 YNFKEQ. V gave up 0 bases and J gave up 4 bases, with 13 bases separating them. CDR3 in amino acids: CASSQDLRGLGNTIYF. Here the CDR3 DNA reads TGTGCCAGCAGCCAAGATCTCCGTGGGTTAGGAAACACCATATATTTT.

The chain has TRBV7-2 and TRBJ2-3; D is ambiguous. This CDR3 comprises 16 residues. The V end was cut by 4 bases, the J end by 1 base, with 15 bases between. Per the germline V gene, CDR1 is SGHTA and CDR2 is FQGNSA. This chain's CDR3 is CASSYNSASRTDTQYF. The DNA of the CDR3 is TGTGCCAGCAGCTATAACTCCGCGTCACGCACAGATACGCAGTATTTT. Together with reference TRBV7-2 and TRBJ2-3, the CDR3 gives the full variable domain: GAGVSQSPSNKVTEKGKDVELRCDPISGHTALYWYRQSLGQGLEFLIYFQGNSAPDKSGLPSDRFSAERTGGSVSTLTIQRTQQEDSAVYLCASSYNSASRTDTQYFGPGTRLTVL.

This chain joins TRBV10-3 and TRBJ1-1; a weak D match, TRBD1 (6 bases). The V gene lost 3 bases and the J gene lost 6 bases, with 17 bases spanning the gap. From germline, CDR1 is ENHRY and CDR2 SYGVKD. The CDR3 loop spans 15 amino acids. The CDR3 sequence is CAISDGGRIVSEAFF. The DNA of the CDR3 is TGTGCCATCAGTGATGGGGGGCGAATAGTCTCTGAAGCTTTCTTT.

The chain employs TRBV2 and TRBJ1-2; tentative D call: TRBD1 (5 bases). Germline V CDR1 and CDR2: SNHLY, FYNNEI. The CDR3 consists of 17 residues. V lost 5 bases to trimming and J lost 4 bases, with 23 bases between them. CDR3 nucleotides: TGTGCCAGCAGTCAGGTTAACGGGGACCCCTTGGGCTATGGCTACACCTTC. Its protein product is CASSQVNGDPLGYGYTF.

In this sample, this clone turned up once. The J gene is TRBJ2-5, the V gene TRBV2, with 12 bases matching TRBD1. The CDR3 is made up of 16 amino acids. CDR1 SNHLY and CDR2 FYNNEI come from the germline V gene. V shed 3 bases, J shed 6 bases, and the junction held 8 bases outside the gene matches. The CDR3 is CASSDPGQGAEKTQYF. The DNA of the CDR3 is TGTGCCAGCAGTGATCCGGGACAGGGGGCTGAAAAGACCCAGTACTTC.

The gene calls are TRBV30 and TRBJ1-1; D gene ambiguous. The CDR3 totals 13 residues. The V gene's germline CDR1 is GTSNPN and CDR2 SVGIG (reference sequence). V dropped 4 bases and J dropped 4 bases, with 13 bases sitting between them. The CDR3 sequence: CAWNPSYGTEAFF. The CDR3 DNA reads as TGTGCCTGGAATCCGTCTTACGGCACTGAAGCTTTCTTT.

The chain links TRBV24-1 to TRBJ2-7, with a tentative D call TRBD1 (6 bases). Germline-derived CDR1 and CDR2 are KGHDR and SFDVKD. Trimming pared 7 bases from V and 11 bases from J, leaving 20 bases between. CDR3 length equals 13 residues. The DNA of the CDR3 is TGTGCCACCAGGTATGTACAGGGTTTTTGGAAGTACTTC. Protein: CATRYVQGFWKYF.

The chain recombines TRBV5-1 with TRBJ2-1; TRBD2 matches at 9 bases. The CDR3 length is 14 residues. Germline trimming cut 0 bases from V and 14 bases from J; bases unmatched to any gene: 9. The germline CDR1 and CDR2 sequences are SGHRS and YFSETQ. The chain's CDR3 is CASSLGGTSLRKFF. CDR3 DNA sequence: TGCGCCAGCAGCTTGGGGGGGACTAGCCTTCGGAAGTTCTTC. Complete variable domain (other parts from reference TRBV5-1 and TRBJ2-1): KAGVTQTPRYLIKTRGQQVTLSCSPISGHRSVSWYQQTPGQGLQFLFEYFSETQRNKGNFPGRFSGRQFSNSRSEMNVSTLELGDSALYLCASSLGGTSLRKFFGPGTRLTVL.

The chain links TRBV3-1 (or the pseudogene TRBV3-2) to TRBJ2-7; D is possibly TRBD2 (6 bases). CDR3 length equals 17 residues. V was trimmed by 1 base and J by 2 bases, leaving 18 bases between them. The germline gives CDR1 LGHDT, CDR2 YNNKEL (reference sequence). DNA for the CDR3: TGTGCCAGCAGCCAAGGCGGGACCAACTTGATCGCCTACGAGCAGTACTTC. It encodes CASSQGGTNLIAYEQYF.

V and J are TRBV3-1 (or the pseudogene TRBV3-2) and TRBJ2-3, with TRBD1 identical over 8 bases. The trim removed 4 bases at V and 5 bases at J, leaving 5 bases unmatched. The CDR3 loop spans 14 amino acids. Per germline, CDR1 LGHDT and CDR2 YNNKEL (reference sequence). As DNA, the CDR3 is TGTGCCAGCAGCCGGAATACAGGGGGAGATACGCAGTATTTT. This gives the protein CASSRNTGGDTQYF.

The chain combines TRBV5-1 with TRBJ2-7; 7 bases map to TRBD2. The CDR3 consists of 16 residues. J gave up 2 bases and V 1 base, and 9 bases lay outside the gene matches. CDR1 is SGHRS, CDR2 YFSETQ, per germline. CDR3 sequence: CASSLMAGEYPYEQYF. The CDR3 DNA is TGCGCCAGCAGCTTGATGGCGGGAGAATACCCCTACGAGCAGTACTTC.

This rearrangement joins TRBV5-1 to TRBJ2-7; TRBD1 might be the D (6 bases). This CDR3 has 13 amino acids. Trimming left V 5 bases short and J 7 bases short, with 16 bases between. Germline CDR1 is SGHRS and CDR2 is YFSETQ. The CDR3 here is CASRNTGTREQYF. In DNA, the CDR3 is TGCGCCAGCAGGAATACAGGGACGCGGGAGCAGTACTTC.

This chain uses TRBV24-1 with TRBJ2-2; the D gene is possibly TRBD2 (6 bases). V was cut by 7 bases and J by 5 bases, with 16 bases left in between. The CDR3 extends over 15 amino acids. Germline V CDR1 and CDR2: KGHDR, SFDVKD. CDR3 coding DNA: TGTGCCACCAGGGTGTACGGGGGTTCAACCGGGGAGCTGTTTTTT. Amino acid sequence: CATRVYGGSTGELFF.

The V call is TRBV6-6, the J call TRBJ1-4; D ambiguous. The CDR3 totals 14 residues. The V end lost 2 bases, the J end lost 0 bases, and 4 bases lay between the germline ends. The germline gives CDR1 MNHNY, CDR2 SVGAGI (reference sequence). CDR3 coding DNA: TGTGCCAGCAGTTACGAGGCAACTAATGAAAAACTGTTTTTT. Its protein product is CASSYEATNEKLFF.